This is a list of T cell receptor beta chains from one sample in a study of shared clonotypes between healthy human individuals. Repertoires were generated with immunoSEQ multiplex PCR, while TCRdb's copy carries only in-frame clones and drops some. This sample has around 1,100,000 clones, with about 80% found just once. Sequencing used memory CD4+ T cells from PBMCs. Receptors originate from a man between 18 and 29 years old in good health. Some clones in this sample may be carry-over from other donors' samples. The CDR3 runs from the conserved cysteine through the conserved F or W. A D gene is named only where the DNA matches it firmly. Not every row has a clone size; where given, it reads once, few, many or a size class.

>few|TRBV20-1|.|TRBJ2-5
CSATWETQYF
TGCAGTGCTACTTGGGAGACCCAGTACTTC
>.|TRBV7-2|TRBD2|TRBJ2-3
CASTPGGDTDTQYF
TGTGCCAGCACCCCGGGAGGGGACACAGATACGCAGTATTTT
>.|TRBV11-3|.|TRBJ2-3
CASSSGLPGTQYF
TGTGCCAGCAGCTCTGGGCTGCCAGGTACGCAGTATTTT
>.|TRBV27|TRBD2|TRBJ2-3
CASSLIWAGEREVPLSTQYF
TGTGCCAGCAGTTTAATTTGGGCGGGGGAGCGGGAGGTTCCACTGAGTACGCAGTATTTT
>.|TRBV7-3|TRBD1|TRBJ2-1
CASSLRGQGSEQFF
TGTGCCAGCAGCTTAAGGGGACAGGGAAGCGAGCAGTTCTTC
>.|TRBV2|.|TRBJ2-2
CASIAGVDTGELFF
TGTGCCAGCATCGCAGGGGTCGACACCGGGGAGCTGTTTTTT
>.|TRBV27|TRBD2|TRBJ2-7
CASGTSGTYEQYF
TGTGCCAGCGGGACTAGCGGTACCTACGAGCAGTACTTC
>.|TRBV6-6|TRBD2|TRBJ2-7
CASSSGGEQYF
TGTGCCAGCAGTTCCGGGGGGGAGCAGTACTTC
>few|TRBV7-2|.|TRBJ1-5
CASSRKQGQPQHF
TGTGCCAGCAGCCGGAAACAGGGACAGCCCCAGCATTTT
>.|TRBV5-1|TRBD1|TRBJ1-1
CASSTQGADTEAFF
TGCGCCAGCAGCACGCAGGGGGCCGACACTGAAGCTTTCTTT
>.|TRBV21-1|.|TRBJ2-7
CASRWVGAGGPGYEQYF
TGTGCCAGCAGATGGGTGGGAGCGGGAGGGCCAGGGTACGAGCAGTACTTC
>few|TRBV6-1|.|TRBJ1-1
CASRVGDRNTEAFF
TGTGCCAGCCGAGTGGGGGACCGTAACACTGAAGCTTTCTTT
>.|TRBV6-5|.|TRBJ2-2
CASSYSGVGNTGELFF
TGTGCCAGCAGTTACTCGGGAGTAGGGAACACCGGGGAGCTGTTTTTT
>.|TRBV9|.|TRBJ2-1
CASSLGLPYNEQFF
TGTGCCAGCAGCCTGGGCCTACCTTACAATGAGCAGTTCTTC
>few|TRBV7-3|TRBD1|TRBJ2-2
CASSLRQGVSTGELFF
TGTGCCAGCAGCTTAAGACAGGGGGTGTCCACCGGGGAGCTGTTTTTT
>.|TRBV27|.|TRBJ1-2
CASSRGRTLNYGYTF
TGTGCCAGCTCGAGGGGACGGACACTTAACTATGGCTACACCTTC
>medium-sized|TRBV28|TRBD1|TRBJ1-2
CASRRWGGQVPYGYTF
TGTGCCAGCAGACGTTGGGGGGGACAGGTCCCTTATGGCTACACCTTC
>.|TRBV6-5|.|TRBJ2-2
CASTKRTNTGELFF
TGTGCCAGCACCAAACGGACTAACACCGGGGAGCTGTTTTTT
>.|TRBV7-2|.|TRBJ1-1
CASSRWRGASTEAFF
TGTGCCAGCAGCCGATGGAGGGGTGCTAGCACTGAAGCTTTCTTT
>.|TRBV9|.|TRBJ1-1
CASSSGSGRVTEAFF
TGTGCCAGCAGTTCCGGTAGTGGCAGGGTCACTGAAGCTTTCTTT
>.|TRBV2|.|TRBJ1-2
CASSVQGGGYTF
TGTGCCAGCAGTGTTCAGGGCGGCGGCTACACCTTC
>few|TRBV25-1|.|TRBJ1-1
CASSRGGEEAFF
TGTGCCAGCAGTCGAGGGGGGGAGGAGGCTTTCTTT
>.|TRBV9|TRBD1|TRBJ2-5
CASSATGQAKETQYF
TGTGCCAGCAGCGCAACCGGACAGGCAAAAGAGACCCAGTACTTC
>.|TRBV2|.|TRBJ1-2
CASSEALRGHGYTF
TGTGCCAGCAGTGAAGCGCTTCGGGGGCATGGCTACACCTTC
>.|TRBV5-1|.|TRBJ2-7
CASSLTELLSTRQYF
TGCGCCAGCAGCTTGACAGAACTTTTATCTACGAGGCAGTACTTC
>few|TRBV6-1|.|TRBJ2-1
CASSVSGLNEQFF
TGTGCCAGCAGTGTTTCAGGTCTCAATGAGCAGTTCTTC
>.|TRBV2|TRBD2|TRBJ2-3
CASSKVGGIDTQYF
TGTGCCAGCAGCAAAGTGGGGGGGATAGATACGCAGTATTTT
>once|TRBV30|.|TRBJ2-2
CAWHGGGASGELFF
TGTGCCTGGCACGGAGGGGGCGCGTCCGGGGAGCTGTTTTTT
>once|TRBV5-1|.|TRBJ2-3
CASSLVPSPADTQYF
TGCGCCAGCAGCTTGGTGCCTAGCCCCGCCGATACGCAGTATTTT
>.|TRBV28|TRBD2|TRBJ2-7
CAVGGIYEQYF
TGTGCCGTCGGGGGGATCTACGAGCAGTACTTC
>once|TRBV7-2|.|TRBJ1-5
CASSFRQGNQPQHF
TGTGCCAGCAGCTTTAGGCAGGGCAATCAGCCCCAGCATTTT
>few|TRBV18|.|TRBJ2-7
CASSPAMSYEQYF
TGTGCCAGCTCACCGGCCATGAGCTACGAGCAGTACTTC
>.|TRBV11-3|.|TRBJ2-1
CASSLSPYNEQFF
TGTGCCAGCAGCTTGTCCCCCTACAATGAGCAGTTCTTC
>.|TRBV5-4|.|TRBJ2-1
CASSPDGSSYNEQFF
TGTGCCAGCAGCCCGGACGGAAGCTCCTACAATGAGCAGTTCTTC
>.|TRBV28|.|TRBJ2-3
CASREGAAPQYF
TGTGCCAGCAGAGAAGGGGCCGCCCCGCAGTATTTT
>few|TRBV28|.|TRBJ1-2
CASSSYGYTF
TGTGCCAGCAGTTCCTATGGCTACACCTTC
>.|TRBV28|.|TRBJ1-2
CASSNNEGDGYTF
TGTGCCAGCAGCAACAATGAGGGAGATGGCTACACCTTC
>.|TRBV6-5|TRBD2|TRBJ2-1
CASRPGLEGYNEQFF
TGTGCCAGCAGGCCGGGACTAGAGGGCTACAATGAGCAGTTCTTC
>.|TRBV14|.|TRBJ2-7
CASSRLGTDSWEQYF
TGTGCCAGCAGCCGCCTCGGGACGGACAGCTGGGAGCAGTACTTC
>.|TRBV6-6|.|TRBJ1-5
CASAGQGYSNQPQHF
TGTGCCAGCGCCGGACAAGGATATAGCAATCAGCCCCAGCATTTT
>.|TRBV29-1|.|TRBJ2-3
CSVGSTGLTDTQYF
TGCAGCGTCGGTTCGACAGGCCTTACAGATACGCAGTATTTT
>.|TRBV10-2|.|TRBJ2-5
CATAAAQETQYF
TGCGCCACCGCTGCAGCCCAAGAGACCCAGTACTTC
>.|TRBV7-3|TRBD1|TRBJ1-2
CASSSGRQGQGYTF
TGTGCCAGCAGCTCCGGAAGACAGGGACAAGGCTACACCTTC
>.|TRBV5-4|.|TRBJ2-1
CASSPGPGSSSYNEQFF
TGTGCCAGCAGCCCCGGGCCGGGCTCGAGCTCCTACAATGAGCAGTTCTTC
>.|TRBV29-1|TRBD1|TRBJ1-5
CSVVDRAGQPQHF
TGCAGCGTCGTTGACAGGGCAGGTCAGCCCCAGCATTTT
>.|TRBV5-1|TRBD2|TRBJ2-3
CASSLGLAGVIDTQYF
TGCGCCAGCAGCTTGGGGCTAGCGGGAGTTATTGATACGCAGTATTTT
>few|TRBV19|.|TRBJ1-2
CASQKTGTDNYGYTF
TGTGCCAGCCAAAAGACCGGGACGGACAACTATGGCTACACCTTC
>once|TRBV28|.|TRBJ2-7
CASSSSTRDYEQYF
TGTGCCAGCAGTTCATCGACTAGAGACTACGAGCAGTACTTC
>few|TRBV7-2|TRBD2|TRBJ2-7
CASSHLRREDEQYF
TGTGCCAGCAGCCACCTGAGGCGGGAGGACGAGCAGTACTTC
>.|TRBV28|.|TRBJ2-7
CASKDGSYEQYF
TGTGCCAGCAAGGACGGCTCCTACGAGCAGTACTTC
>.|TRBV5-1|.|TRBJ1-2
CASSFEQWDGYTF
TGCGCCAGCAGCTTTGAACAGTGGGATGGCTACACCTTC
>once|TRBV19|.|TRBJ2-2
CASSEPRSGANWELFF
TGTGCCAGTAGTGAACCTCGGTCAGGGGCTAACTGGGAGCTGTTTTTT
>.|TRBV6-6|TRBD1|TRBJ1-1
CASRRQGKGEAFF
TGTGCCAGCAGGAGACAGGGTAAGGGCGAAGCTTTCTTT